The 30 T cell receptor beta chains below were found in one sample sequenced in a study of vaccination effects on CD4 cells after COVID-19. Produced via immunoSEQ multiplex PCR; TCRdb's table is partial and in-frame only. Of 20,000 to 30,000 clones in the sample, nearly 80% were seen once. Their antigen targets remain unknown. Antigen-specific CD4+ T cell clonotypes were called by their expansion after viral peptide-pool culture in ViraFEST. The authors isolated CD4+ T cells after roughly eleven days of culture. The cohort was immunized with two doses of either the BNT162b2 or mRNA-1273 vaccine. The specimen comprised CD4+ T cells from PBMCs cultured with SARS-CoV-2 spike peptides, sampled after COVID-19 vaccination. Receptor source: a human donor who received a COVID-19 vaccine. Some clones in this sample may be carry-over from other donors' samples.

This chain links TRBV5-6 with TRBJ2-7, with 7 bases matching TRBD2. Germline V gene data show CDR1 as SGHDT and CDR2 as YYEEEE. CDR3 size: 16 residues. J was trimmed by 2 bases and V by 0 bases; bases with no gene match: 8. CDR3 loop: CASSLVLGAGAYEQYV. CDR3 nucleotide sequence: TGTGCCAGCAGCTTGGTCCTCGGTGCGGGGGCCTACGAGCAGTACGTC.

This clone was seen more than once but under ten times. The V gene is TRBV6-1, the J gene TRBJ2-5, with D tentatively TRBD1 or TRBD2 (6 bases each). Germline V gene lookup returns CDR1 MNHNS and CDR2 SASEGT. The CDR3 runs 16 residues. Trimming removed 1 base at V and 4 bases at J, with 16 bases between. This CDR3 is CASSEGYREAGETQYF. The CDR3 region has the DNA TGTGCCAGCAGTGAAGGCTACAGGGAGGCGGGAGAGACCCAGTACTTC.

This chain connects TRBV24-1 to TRBJ2-2, with TRBD2 identical over 13 bases. The CDR3 extends over 16 amino acids. Germline V CDR1 and CDR2: KGHDR, SFDVKD. Losses at the gene ends were 8 bases for V and 4 bases for J; bases not matched to a gene: 6. DNA of the CDR3: TGTGCCACCAAGACTAGCGGGGGGAGCGGCACCGGGGAGCTGTTTTTT. Translating gives CATKTSGGSGTGELFF.

V is TRBV6-5 and J is TRBJ2-1, with TRBD2 matching 9 bases. There are 14 residues in the CDR3. CDR1 and CDR2 from the germline V gene are MNHEY and SVGAGI. The V and J ends lost 7 bases and 4 bases, in that order; junction bases with no gene match: 5. CDR3 in DNA: TGTGCCAGCAAGGGAGCGGGGGGTTACAATGAGCAGTTCTTC. Protein: CASKGAGGYNEQFF.

The V call is TRBV19, the J call TRBJ2-3, with D perhaps TRBD2 (6 bases). The CDR3 covers 13 residues. Trimming removed 9 bases from V and 2 bases from J, with 12 bases in between. Per the germline V gene, CDR1 is LNHDA and CDR2 is SQIVND (reference sequence). The CDR3 here is CASRGRTTDTQYF. DNA for the CDR3: TGTGCCAGCCGAGGGAGGACCACAGATACGCAGTATTTT.

The CDR3 sequence: CASSQLNYGYTF. The CDR3 nucleotides are TGTGCCAGCAGCCAATTGAACTATGGCTACACCTTC. The chain combines TRBV3-1 (or the pseudogene TRBV3-2) with TRBJ1-2; D not certain. This CDR3 spans 12 amino acids. The V gene lost 2 bases and the J gene lost 2 bases, with 3 bases spanning the gap. Germline CDR1 reads LGHDT; CDR2 reads YNNKEL (reference sequence).

The chain recombines TRBV5-6 with TRBJ1-3; D call uncertain. The V gene's germline CDR1 is SGHDT and CDR2 YYEEEE. CDR3 length: 12 residues. The V end lost 0 bases, the J end lost 5 bases, and 3 bases lay between the germline ends. CDR3 bases: TGTGCCAGCAGCTTGGATCGAAACACCATATATTTT. This sequence encodes CASSLDRNTIYF.

The genes are TRBV7-3 and TRBJ2-2; D is unclear. Germline V gene data show CDR1 as SGHTA and CDR2 as FQGTGA. V gave up 2 bases and J gave up 7 bases, with 11 bases separating them. This CDR3 has 14 amino acids. CDR3: CASSLVDGLGELFF. DNA of the CDR3: TGTGCCAGCAGCTTAGTTGATGGTCTCGGGGAGCTGTTTTTT.

V is TRBV2 and J is TRBJ1-2, with D tentatively TRBD1 (5 bases). CDR3 length: 11 amino acids. CDR1 and CDR2 from the germline V gene are SNHLY and FYNNEI. The germline V and J ends were trimmed by 6 bases and 12 bases, with 14 bases remaining between them. The CDR3 reads CASRDIEVHTF. CDR3 in DNA: TGTGCCAGCAGGGACATCGAAGTCCACACCTTC. The variable domain in full, completed from reference TRBV2 and TRBJ1-2, reads EPEVTQTPSHQVTQMGQEVILRCVPISNHLYFYWYRQILGQKVEFLVSFYNNEISEKSEIFDDQFSVERPDGSNFTLKIRSTKLEDSAMYFCASRDIEVHTFGSGTRLTVV.

The chain uses TRBV3-1 (or the pseudogene TRBV3-2) and TRBJ2-1; 10 bases agree with TRBD2. The V gene's germline CDR1 is LGHDT and CDR2 YNNKEL (reference sequence). Trimming at V came to 7 bases and at J to 8 bases, leaving 8 bases not matched to a gene. The CDR3 spans 14 residues. The CDR3: CASTAGGPTDEQFF. CDR3 nucleotides: TGTGCCAGCACAGCGGGGGGGCCTACGGATGAGCAGTTCTTC.

As to this clone: The same CDR3 is also encoded by other DNA sequences in this sample. This chain joins TRBV19 and TRBJ2-2, with D unresolved. In germline, CDR1 is LNHDA, CDR2 SQIVND (reference sequence). This CDR3 is built from 15 residues. The V end lost 4 bases, the J end lost 0 bases, and 9 bases lay between the germline ends. As DNA, the CDR3 is TGTGCCAGTAGTAAGGGCCGCTCGAACACCGGGGAGCTGTTTTTT. Residues: CASSKGRSNTGELFF.

The rearrangement joins TRBV4-1 to TRBJ1-2; D possibly corresponds to TRBD1 (5 bases). Germline CDR1 is MGHRA and CDR2 is YSYEKL. The CDR3 has 15 amino acids. V lost 1 base to trimming and J lost 4 bases, with 13 bases between them. The CDR3 region has the DNA TGCGCCAGCAGCCAAGGGGGGGGTAGTAGCTATGGCTACACCTTC. Translated, it gives CASSQGGGSSYGYTF.

About this clone itself: Sequence at one end of the junction differs from germline and may be a read error. The J gene is TRBJ2-2, the V gene TRBV10-3; D is unclear. CDR1 is ENHRY and CDR2 is SYGVKD in the germline V gene. This CDR3 has 15 residues. CDR3 nucleotide sequence: TGTGCCATCAGCGAGTTGGTGACCGACACCGGGGAGCTGTTTTTT. Amino acids: CAISELVTDTGELFF.

This clone appeared a few times. The gene calls are TRBV13 and TRBJ2-1; tentatively, D is TRBD1 (5 bases). CDR3 length: 13 amino acids. Germline V gene lookup returns CDR1 PRHDT and CDR2 FYEKMQ (reference sequence). V lost 6 bases to trimming and J lost 5 bases, with 11 bases between them. The CDR3 nucleotides are TGTGCCAGCAGTCGCAGGGTGCACAATGAGCAGTTCTTC. Translating it yields CASSRRVHNEQFF.

The V and J genes are TRBV2 and TRBJ1-4; D uncertain. This CDR3 has 14 residues. Trimming took 5 bases from V and 0 from J, leaving 7 bases between them. In germline, CDR1 is SNHLY, CDR2 FYNNEI. The CDR3 loop reads CASSLIPTNEKLFF. CDR3 nucleotides: TGTGCCAGCAGTCTCATTCCAACTAATGAAAAACTGTTTTTT.

The chain carries TRBV30 and TRBJ2-5, with D possibly being TRBD1 (5 bases). V shed 0 bases and J shed 5 bases, with 13 bases lying between them. In germline, CDR1 is GTSNPN, CDR2 SVGIG (reference sequence). The CDR3 has 14 amino acids. The CDR3 region has the DNA TGTGCCTGGAGTGTACTCTGGGCAGGGGAGACCCAGTACTTC. Translating it yields CAWSVLWAGETQYF. Complete variable domain (other parts from reference TRBV30 and TRBJ2-5): SQTIHQWPATLVQPVGSPLSLECTVEGTSNPNLYWYRQAAGRGLQLLFYSVGIGQISSEVPQNLSASRPQDRQFILSSKKLLLSDSGFYLCAWSVLWAGETQYFGPGTRLLVL.

This clone came up a few times. The gene calls are TRBV4-1 and TRBJ2-7; the match to TRBD1 covers 8 bases. The CDR3 spans 16 residues. V shed 0 bases, J shed 0 bases, and the junction held 4 bases outside the gene matches. Germline V gene lookup returns CDR1 MGHRA and CDR2 YSYEKL. The CDR3 DNA sequence: TGCGCCAGCAGCCAAGATCGGGACAGGACCTCCTACGAGCAGTACGTC. Amino acids: CASSQDRDRTSYEQYV.

V and J are TRBV15 and TRBJ2-7; the D gene is possibly TRBD1 (5 bases). V was shortened by 0 bases and J by 4 bases, with 13 bases between the two germline ends. Germline values: CDR1 LNHNV, CDR2 YYDKDF (reference sequence). CDR3 size: 15 residues. Written as DNA, the CDR3 is TGTGCCACCAGCAGAGATCTGCAGGGTGATTACGAGCAGTACTTC. Its translation: CATSRDLQGDYEQYF.

The chain has TRBV7-7 and TRBJ2-5; weak D call: TRBD2 (5 bases). V lost 3 bases, J lost 2 bases, and 10 bases lay in between. Per the germline V gene, CDR1 is SSHAT and CDR2 is FNYEAQ (reference sequence). CDR3 length: 14 amino acids. The CDR3 region is CASSFSGSQETQYF. In DNA form, the CDR3 reads TGTGCCAGCAGCTTCTCTGGGAGTCAAGAGACCCAGTACTTC.

The genes are TRBV7-9 and TRBJ2-1; maybe TRBD1 (6 bases). Germline assignment: CDR1 SEHNR and CDR2 FQNEAQ (reference sequence). V lost 4 bases, J lost 6 bases, and 13 bases lay in between. The CDR3 length is 14 residues. The CDR3 here is CASSSLQGINEQFF. The CDR3 bases are TGTGCCAGCAGCTCGCTACAGGGAATCAATGAGCAGTTCTTC.

The chain combines TRBV6-5 with TRBJ2-1; maybe TRBD1 (6 bases). Germline V lookup: CDR1 MNHEY, CDR2 SVGAGI. Trimming stripped 7 bases from V and 5 bases from J, with 15 bases between. The CDR3 is made up of 14 amino acids. The CDR3 here is CASKSGGFDNEQFF. The CDR3, as DNA: TGTGCCAGCAAGAGTGGGGGCTTTGACAATGAGCAGTTCTTC.

In DNA form, the CDR3 reads TGTGCCAGCAGCTTAGGAAGGACTAGCGGGGGAAATACGCAGTATTTT. Encoded protein: CASSLGRTSGGNTQYF. V is TRBV7-2 and J is TRBJ2-3; 13 bases map to TRBD2. This CDR3 has 16 amino acids. V dropped 1 base and J dropped 7; count of bases not matched to a gene: 5. Looked up from germline, CDR1 is SGHTA and CDR2 is FQGNSA. Filled out from reference TRBV7-2 and TRBJ2-3, the complete variable domain reads GAGVSQSPSNKVTEKGKDVELRCDPISGHTALYWYRQSLGQGLEFLIYFQGNSAPDKSGLPSDRFSAERTGGSVSTLTIQRTQQEDSAVYLCASSLGRTSGGNTQYFGPGTRLTVL.

The J gene is TRBJ1-2, the V gene TRBV5-1; D remains unclear. CDR1 SGHRS and CDR2 YFSETQ come from the germline V gene. V lost 1 base to trimming and J lost 3 bases, with 13 bases between them. The CDR3 is 15 residues long. The CDR3 spells CASSLLGRTDYGYTF. For the CDR3, the DNA is TGCGCCAGCAGCTTGTTAGGACGGACGGACTATGGCTACACCTTC.

The V and J genes are TRBV21-1 and TRBJ1-1. TRBV21-1 is labeled a pseudogene. The CDR3 sequence is 14 residues long. The CDR3 loop is CATPGREGESEAFF. DNA for the CDR3: TGTGCCACCCCGGGAAGAGAAGGCGAATCTGAAGCTTTCTTT.

The chain employs TRBV13 and TRBJ1-2; 7 bases match TRBD1. CDR3 length equals 14 residues. V shed 4 bases and J 7 bases; nucleotides not matched to a gene: 9. Germline-derived CDR1 and CDR2 are PRHDT and FYEKMQ (reference sequence). The CDR3 loop is CASSSMTGLGGYTF. Here the CDR3 DNA reads TGTGCCAGCAGCTCTATGACAGGGTTGGGTGGCTACACCTTC.

The CDR3 DNA is TGTGGTAGCAGGGGCGGTCTAAGCACAGATACGCAGTATTTT. Translating it yields CGSRGGLSTDTQYF. The rearrangement uses TRBV25-1 and TRBJ2-3; D may be TRBD1 (6 bases). The germline gives CDR1 MGHDK, CDR2 SYGVNS. This CDR3 region has 14 residues.

The chain combines TRBV18 with TRBJ2-2; 7 nucleotides align to TRBD1. The CDR3 contains 16 residues. Germline V gene sequence: CDR1 KGHSH, CDR2 LQKENI. J gave up 0 bases and V 4 bases, and 5 bases lay outside the gene matches. The CDR3 protein is CASSLYRGPNTGELFF. The CDR3 region has the DNA TGTGCCAGCTCACTCTACAGGGGTCCGAACACCGGGGAGCTGTTTTTT.

The J gene is TRBJ2-7, the V gene TRBV7-2, with TRBD2 matching 7 bases. Looked up from germline, CDR1 is SGHTA and CDR2 is FQGNSA. Trimming at V came to 4 bases and at J to 3 bases, leaving 9 bases not matched to a gene. The CDR3 is made up of 15 amino acids. DNA for the CDR3: TGTGCCAGCAGCTCACAATCCGGGGGGTACTACGAGCAGTACGTC. This translates into CASSSQSGGYYEQYV.

The rearrangement links TRBV2 to TRBJ2-1; TRBD1 matches at 7 bases. V shed 11 bases and J 4 bases; nucleotides not matched to a gene: 11. Germline CDR1 SNHLY, CDR2 FYNNEI. This CDR3 has 14 amino acids. The CDR3 region has the DNA TGTGCCTTGGGGGACAGACAAAGATACAATGAGCAGTTCTTC. Translating it yields CALGDRQRYNEQFF.

This clone was recorded once. The chain recombines TRBV19 with TRBJ1-5; D gene unclear. The CDR3 contains 15 residues. The V and J ends lost 7 bases and 4 bases respectively, with 17 bases between them. Germline V gene sequence: CDR1 LNHDA, CDR2 SQIVND (reference sequence). In DNA form, the CDR3 reads TGTGCCAGTAAAAAAAGTCACCACCTTAATCAGCCCCAGCATTTT. It translates to CASKKSHHLNQPQHF. Filled out from reference TRBV19 and TRBJ1-5, the complete variable domain reads DGGITQSPKYLFRKEGQNVTLSCEQNLNHDAMYWYRQDPGQGLRLIYYSQIVNDFQKGDIAEGYSVSREKKESFPLTVTSAQKNPTAFYLCASKKSHHLNQPQHFGDGTRLSIL.